The 19 T cell receptor beta chains below come from one sample, sequenced in a study of cytomegalovirus exposure and HLA in healthy donors. PCR primers comprised 60 Vbeta and 13 Jbeta primers. Profiling relied on immunoSEQ multiplex PCR, and the TCRdb table lists in-frame clones only, not all of them. The table shows under 200,000 clones, with over 70% occurring only once. The source material was PBMCs. Every receptor here comes from a man between 40 and 49 years old in good health and CMV-seronegative.

A note on this clone: The junction does not match germline at one end; this may be a read error. This chain links TRBV29-1 with TRBJ1-2, with 9 bases identical to TRBD1. This CDR3 has 11 residues. Germline V gene data show CDR1 as SQVTM and CDR2 as ANQGSEA. The CDR3 spells CSVETGQGDAF. The CDR3 DNA sequence: TGCAGCGTTGAAACGGGACAGGGTGACGCCTTC.

The J gene is TRBJ1-1, the V gene TRBV11-3, with D maybe TRBD1 (6 bases). V was clipped by 5 bases and J by 4 bases, with 11 bases between them. CDR3 size: 13 residues. CDR1 SGHNT and CDR2 YENEEA come from the germline V gene. The CDR3 region has the DNA TGTGCCAGCAGCCGACAGGCTTCCACTGAAGCTTTCTTT. Encoded protein: CASSRQASTEAFF.

The J gene is TRBJ2-7, the V gene TRBV23-1, with 9 bases lining up with TRBD1. TRBV23-1 qualifies as an ORF whose function is uncertain. The V gene end was trimmed by 0 bases and the J gene end by 9 bases; junction bases not matched to a gene: 9. This CDR3 contains 15 residues. The CDR3 loop reads CASSQSKDRGLGQYF. In DNA form, the CDR3 reads TGCGCCAGCAGTCAATCGAAGGACAGGGGCCTGGGGCAGTACTTC.

The rearrangement links TRBV27 to TRBJ2-1; 10 bases line up with TRBD2. Losses at the gene ends were 7 bases for V and 10 bases for J; bases not matched to a gene: 16. Germline V gene lookup returns CDR1 MNHEY and CDR2 SMNVEV (reference sequence). CDR3 length: 16 amino acids. This chain's CDR3 is CASTPPGLASPREQFF. The DNA of the CDR3 is TGTGCCAGCACCCCTCCGGGACTAGCGAGTCCCCGGGAGCAGTTCTTC.

This clone was counted between two and nine times. This chain connects TRBV9 to TRBJ2-2; D perhaps matches TRBD1 (6 bases). V lost 2 bases and J 6 bases, leaving 26 bases between the germline ends. The length of the CDR3 is 19 residues. The germline gives CDR1 SGDLS, CDR2 YYNGEE. CDR3 sequence: CASSVGAPQGSIWAGELFF. The CDR3 nucleotides are TGTGCCAGCAGCGTGGGGGCCCCGCAGGGATCCATCTGGGCCGGGGAGCTGTTTTTT.

This chain uses TRBV4-3 with TRBJ2-7; 7 positions match TRBD1. V shed 2 bases and J 3 bases; nucleotides not matched to a gene: 7. The germline CDR1 and CDR2 sequences are LGHNA and YSLEER. The CDR3 is made up of 15 amino acids. CDR3 sequence (DNA): TGCGCCAGCAGCCAACTCCGACAGGGATTCTACGAGCAGTACTTC. This codes for CASSQLRQGFYEQYF.

The rearrangement uses TRBV30 and TRBJ1-1, with D hard to call. The length of the CDR3 is 13 residues. CDR1 and CDR2 (germline): GTSNPN, SVGIG (reference sequence). V was cut by 5 bases and J by 0 bases, with 10 bases left in between. CDR3 nucleotides: TGTGCCTGGTGCGGGCTCATGAACACTGAAGCTTTCTTT. Its translation is CAWCGLMNTEAFF. Supplemented by reference TRBV30 and TRBJ1-1, the full variable domain reads SQTIHQWPATLVQPVGSPLSLECTVEGTSNPNLYWYRQAAGRGLQLLFYSVGIGQISSEVPQNLSASRPQDRQFILSSKKLLLSDSGFYLCAWCGLMNTEAFFGQGTRLTVV.

This chain links TRBV7-2 with TRBJ1-3, with D unclear. CDR1 and CDR2 from the germline V gene are SGHTA and FQGNSA. V dropped 2 bases and J dropped 0 bases, with 8 bases sitting between them. CDR3 size: 15 residues. This CDR3 is CASSLRQVSGNTIYF. CDR3 DNA: TGTGCCAGCAGCTTAAGGCAGGTCTCTGGAAACACCATATATTTT.

The V gene is TRBV5-6, the J gene TRBJ1-1, with a weak D call TRBD1 (5 bases). The V end was cut by 4 bases, the J end by 7 bases, with 14 bases between. CDR3 length: 13 residues. Germline values: CDR1 SGHDT, CDR2 YYEEEE. The CDR3 here is CASSPAAGNEAFF. The CDR3 DNA reads TGTGCCAGCAGCCCGGCCGCAGGGAATGAAGCTTTCTTT.

V usage is TRBV28 and J usage is TRBJ2-7; TRBD2 aligns across 8 bases. Germline CDR1 reads MDHEN; CDR2 reads SYDVKM. This CDR3 comprises 15 residues. With V trimmed by 6 bases and J by 4 bases, 11 bases remained unmatched. The CDR3, as DNA: TGTGCCAGCAGCCACTCCGGGACTAGGGAGTACGAGCAGTACTTC. Amino acid sequence: CASSHSGTREYEQYF.

The genes are TRBV6-5 and TRBJ1-5, with 9 bases lining up with TRBD1. Germline V gene lookup returns CDR1 MNHEY and CDR2 SVGAGI. With V trimmed by 2 bases and J by 12 bases, 8 bases remained unmatched. CDR3 length equals 14 residues. The CDR3 nucleotides read TGTGCCAGCAGTTACAACAGGGGGCTGGGGCTCCAGCATTTT. It encodes CASSYNRGLGLQHF.

The chain has TRBV4-3 and TRBJ1-6; a weak D match, TRBD1 (5 bases). This CDR3 spans 16 amino acids. Germline assignment: CDR1 LGHNA and CDR2 YSLEER. Trimming left V 1 base short and J 10 bases short, with 17 bases between. Here the CDR3 DNA reads TGCGCCAGCAGCCAAGGACAAGGGCAGGGTTACTCACCCCTCCACTTT. It codes for CASSQGQGQGYSPLHF.

This sequence joins TRBV27 and TRBJ2-3; 10 bases match TRBD1. There are 15 residues in the CDR3. Germline V lookup: CDR1 MNHEY, CDR2 SMNVEV (reference sequence). J was trimmed by 1 base and V by 6 bases; bases with no gene match: 4. CDR3 sequence (DNA): TGTGCCAGCAGGACTGGACAGGGGGGCACAGATACGCAGTATTTT. This gives the protein CASRTGQGGTDTQYF.

This clone was counted a few times. This chain uses TRBV19 with TRBJ1-6; TRBD1 aligns across 9 bases. J gave up 7 bases and V 4 bases, and 8 bases lay outside the gene matches. The CDR3 contains 16 residues. Germline assignment: CDR1 LNHDA and CDR2 SQIVND (reference sequence). In DNA form, the CDR3 reads TGTGCCAGTAGTAACCACGGACAGGGGTCAAATTCACCCCTCCACTTT. Its protein product is CASSNHGQGSNSPLHF.

This clone was seen a few times. The sample contains more than one DNA sequence encoding this CDR3. The chain links TRBV19 to TRBJ2-5; D is unresolved. Germline V lookup: CDR1 LNHDA, CDR2 SQIVND (reference sequence). The CDR3 runs 12 residues. V lost 6 bases to trimming and J lost 4 bases, with 9 bases between them. CDR3 in amino acids: CASRLAGETQYF. The CDR3 DNA is TGTGCCAGTAGACTTGCTGGAGAGACCCAGTACTTC.

The chain combines TRBV5-4 with TRBJ1-2; D is undetermined. This CDR3 spans 15 amino acids. Germline V gene lookup returns CDR1 SGHNT and CDR2 YYREEE (reference sequence). V was clipped by 3 bases and J by 3 bases, with 15 bases between them. The CDR3 DNA follows: TGTGCCAGCAGCTCCCCTTTGGAGAGCCACTATGGCTACACCTTC. Translating it yields CASSSPLESHYGYTF.

The rearrangement links TRBV30 to TRBJ2-3; no definite D call. CDR3 length equals 16 residues. V shed 7 bases and J shed 0 bases, with 20 bases lying between them. Germline V gene data show CDR1 as GTSNPN and CDR2 as SVGIG (reference sequence). Written as DNA, the CDR3 is TGTGCCTCCCCGAATTCATACCCCGGGAGCACAGATACGCAGTATTTT. Protein sequence: CASPNSYPGSTDTQYF.

V and J are TRBV19 and TRBJ2-3, with TRBD2 identical over 8 bases. This CDR3 contains 15 residues. Germline CDR1 LNHDA, CDR2 SQIVND (reference sequence). Germline trimming cut 7 bases from V and 4 bases from J; bases unmatched to any gene: 10. CDR3 coding DNA: TGTGCCAGTACCAGGCCCGGGGGGGGGCCAGATACGCAGTATTTT. It is translated as CASTRPGGGPDTQYF.

This clone came up once. The chain is built from TRBV6-1 and TRBJ1-3, with 7 bases aligning to TRBD1. The CDR3 contains 17 residues. Germline loops: CDR1 MNHNS, CDR2 SASEGT. Trimming took 0 bases from V and 5 from J; bases not matched to a gene: 10. CDR3 loop: CASSEALGGQPRNTIYF. Written as DNA, the CDR3 is TGTGCCAGCAGTGAAGCGCTGGGGGGACAGCCCAGAAACACCATATATTTT.